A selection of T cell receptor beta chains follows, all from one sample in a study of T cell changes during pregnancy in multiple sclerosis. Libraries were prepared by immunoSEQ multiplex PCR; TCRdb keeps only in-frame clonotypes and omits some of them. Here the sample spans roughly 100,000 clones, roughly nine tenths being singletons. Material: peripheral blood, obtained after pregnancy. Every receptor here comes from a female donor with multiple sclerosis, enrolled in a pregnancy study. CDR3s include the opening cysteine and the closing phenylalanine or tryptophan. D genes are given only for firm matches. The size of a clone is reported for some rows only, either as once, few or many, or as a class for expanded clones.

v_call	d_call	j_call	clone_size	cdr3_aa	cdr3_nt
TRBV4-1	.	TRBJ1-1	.	CASRTGKTEAFF	TGCGCCAGCAGAACAGGGAAAACTGAAGCTTTCTTT
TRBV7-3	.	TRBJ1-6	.	CASSLGQRNSPLHF	TGTGCCAGCAGCTTGGGACAAAGAAATTCACCCCTCCACTTT
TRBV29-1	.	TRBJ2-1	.	CSVEVGWGQSSYNEQFF	TGCAGCGTTGAGGTTGGGTGGGGGCAAAGCTCCTACAATGAGCAGTTCTTC
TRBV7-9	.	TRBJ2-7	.	CASSSTSGRAGRPAYEQYF	TGTGCCAGCAGCTCTACCTCCGGTCGGGCGGGGCGGCCGGCCTACGAGCAGTACTTC
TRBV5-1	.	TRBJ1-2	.	CASSLGDTFYGYTF	TGCGCCAGCAGCTTAGGGGACACCTTCTATGGCTACACCTTC
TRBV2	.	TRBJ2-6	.	CASSKRETASGANVLTF	TGTGCCAGCAGTAAAAGGGAGACGGCATCTGGGGCCAACGTCCTGACTTTC
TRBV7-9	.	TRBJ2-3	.	CASSLAGGPLPSTDTQYF	TGTGCCAGCAGCTTAGCGGGGGGGCCTCTACCTAGCACAGATACGCAGTATTTT
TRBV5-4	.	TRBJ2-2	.	CASSLREAGELFF	TGTGCCAGCAGCTTGAGAGAGGCCGGGGAGCTGTTTTTT
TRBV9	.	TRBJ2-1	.	CASSVQASYNEQFF	TGTGCCAGCAGCGTGCAGGCTTCCTACAATGAGCAGTTCTTC
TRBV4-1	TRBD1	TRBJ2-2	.	CASSQGLRTGISNTGELFF	TGCGCCAGCAGCCAGGGGCTGAGGACAGGGATATCGAACACCGGGGAGCTGTTTTTT
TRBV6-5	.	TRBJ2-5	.	CASSYSGSQETQYF	TGTGCCAGCAGTTACTCAGGGAGCCAAGAGACCCAGTACTTC
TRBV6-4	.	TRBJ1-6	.	CASSESGEGSPLHF	TGTGCCAGCAGTGAATCAGGGGAAGGGTCACCCCTCCACTTT
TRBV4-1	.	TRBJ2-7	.	CASSQEGGASTKQYF	TGCGCCAGCAGCCAAGAGGGGGGAGCTTCTACGAAGCAGTACTTC
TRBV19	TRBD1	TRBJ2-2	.	CASSSMQGATGELFF	TGTGCCAGTAGTAGCATGCAGGGGGCGACCGGGGAGCTGTTTTTT
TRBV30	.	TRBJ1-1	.	CAWRRSGMNTEAFF	TGTGCCTGGAGGCGGTCAGGGATGAACACTGAAGCTTTCTTT
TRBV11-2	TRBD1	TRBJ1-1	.	CASSLEGTGWRNTEAFF	TGTGCCAGCAGCTTAGAGGGGACAGGGTGGCGGAACACTGAAGCTTTCTTT
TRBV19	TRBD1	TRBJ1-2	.	CASNHDRAYGYTF	TGTGCCAGTAACCACGACAGGGCTTATGGCTACACCTTC
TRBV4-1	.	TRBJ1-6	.	CASSPPDSPLHF	TGCGCCAGCAGCCCGCCGGATTCACCCCTCCACTTT
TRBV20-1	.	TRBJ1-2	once	CSASNGDGYTF	TGCAGTGCTAGTAACGGTGATGGCTACACCTTC
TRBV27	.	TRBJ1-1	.	CASMVDGMNTEAFF	TGTGCCAGCATGGTCGACGGGATGAACACTGAAGCTTTCTTT
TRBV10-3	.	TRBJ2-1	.	CAISELGEYNEQFF	TGTGCCATCAGTGAGCTTGGGGAGTACAATGAGCAGTTCTTC
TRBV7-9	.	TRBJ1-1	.	CASLTKPEGTEAFF	TGTGCCAGCCTAACGAAACCGGAGGGCACTGAAGCTTTCTTT